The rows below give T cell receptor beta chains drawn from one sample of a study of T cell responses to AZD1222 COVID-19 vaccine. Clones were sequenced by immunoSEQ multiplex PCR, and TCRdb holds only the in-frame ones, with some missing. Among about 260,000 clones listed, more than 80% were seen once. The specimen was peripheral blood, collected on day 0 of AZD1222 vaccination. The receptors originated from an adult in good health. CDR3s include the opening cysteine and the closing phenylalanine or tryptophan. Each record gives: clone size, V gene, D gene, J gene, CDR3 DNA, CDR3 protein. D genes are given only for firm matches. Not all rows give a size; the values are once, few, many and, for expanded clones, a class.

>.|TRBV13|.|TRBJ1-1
TGTGCCAGCAGCTTCGAGGGGTACACTGAAGCTTTCTTT
CASSFEGYTEAFF
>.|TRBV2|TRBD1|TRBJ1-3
TGTGCCAGCAGTCTACAGGGGGAGTCTGGAAACACCATATATTTT
CASSLQGESGNTIYF
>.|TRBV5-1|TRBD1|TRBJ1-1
TGCGCCAGCACTAAACCAGGGGGGACTGAAGCTTTCTTT
CASTKPGGTEAFF
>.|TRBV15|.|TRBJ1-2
TGTGCCACCAGCAGAGATTTGGGTCCCTCTGGCTACACCTTC
CATSRDLGPSGYTF
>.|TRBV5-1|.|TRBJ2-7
TGCGCCAGCAGCTTGGTCGGATCCTACGAGCAGTACTTC
CASSLVGSYEQYF
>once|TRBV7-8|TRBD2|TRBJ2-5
TGTGCCAGCAGACAACCGGGGACTAGCGGTGGGACCCAGTACTTC
CASRQPGTSGGTQYF
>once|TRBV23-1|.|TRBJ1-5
TGCGCCAGCAGTCAACCCACAGGGTCGAGGAATCAGCCCCAGCATTTT
CASSQPTGSRNQPQHF
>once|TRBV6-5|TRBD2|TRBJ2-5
TGTGCCAGCAAAACCTGGGGGGGCCAAGAGACCCAGTACTTC
CASKTWGGQETQYF
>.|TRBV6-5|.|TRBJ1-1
TGTGCCAGCAGAATCTCCAGGTCGGGCGTAGATTTCTTT
CASRISRSGVDFF
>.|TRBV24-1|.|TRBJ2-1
TGTGCCACCAGCGGGAGTGAGGGGATGGCCTACAATGAGCAGTTCTTC
CATSGSEGMAYNEQFF